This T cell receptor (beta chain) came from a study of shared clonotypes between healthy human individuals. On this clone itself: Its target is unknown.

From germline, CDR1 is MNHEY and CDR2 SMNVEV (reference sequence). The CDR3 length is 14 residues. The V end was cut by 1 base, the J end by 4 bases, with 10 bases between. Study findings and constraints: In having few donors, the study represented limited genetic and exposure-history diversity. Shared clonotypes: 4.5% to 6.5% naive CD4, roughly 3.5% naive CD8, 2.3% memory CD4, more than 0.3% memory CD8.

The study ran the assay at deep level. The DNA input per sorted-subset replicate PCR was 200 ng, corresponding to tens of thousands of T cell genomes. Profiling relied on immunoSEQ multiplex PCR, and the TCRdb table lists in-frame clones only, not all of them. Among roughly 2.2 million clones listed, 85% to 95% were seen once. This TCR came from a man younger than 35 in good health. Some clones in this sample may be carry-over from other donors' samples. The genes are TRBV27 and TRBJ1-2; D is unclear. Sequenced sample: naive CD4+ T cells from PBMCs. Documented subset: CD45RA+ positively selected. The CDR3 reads CASSLYPGGYGYTF. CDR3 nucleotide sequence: TGTGCCAGCAGTTTATATCCAGGTGGCTATGGCTACACCTTC.